This T cell receptor (beta chain) was sequenced in a study of beta chain features in type 1 diabetes. On the study more broadly: Examination spanned about 110 million sorted cells from all samples. General study findings and limits: Cells with high TCR expression could be over-represented when cDNA is sequenced. TCRB CDR3 length was moderately but significantly reduced in all four CD4+ subsets of Type 1 diabetes patients.

The CDR3 extends over 13 amino acids. Trimming took off 4 bases at V and 0 bases at J, with 5 bases between the two ends. CDR1 and CDR2 from the germline V gene are SGDLS and YYNGEE. Only a few counts were recorded for this clone. Its matching antigen is unknown. What was sequenced were expressed TCRB transcripts, since all of the isolated RNA had been reverse transcribed. Some clones are missing from TCRdb's copy, which holds only in-frame ones; the method was immunoSEQ multiplex PCR. The sample contains 95,000 to 150,000 clones, around 15% of which appear only once. Averaging approximately 120 mL, one heparinised blood draw was given by each donor.

The receptor was isolated from a man aged 25-45 years with type 1 diabetes. Input material: central memory CD4+ T cells from blood. V gene TRBV9 combines with J gene TRBJ1-3, with D hard to call. CDR3 sequence (DNA): TGTGCCAGCAGCCCGTTCTCTGGAAACACCATATATTTT. This codes for CASSPFSGNTIYF.